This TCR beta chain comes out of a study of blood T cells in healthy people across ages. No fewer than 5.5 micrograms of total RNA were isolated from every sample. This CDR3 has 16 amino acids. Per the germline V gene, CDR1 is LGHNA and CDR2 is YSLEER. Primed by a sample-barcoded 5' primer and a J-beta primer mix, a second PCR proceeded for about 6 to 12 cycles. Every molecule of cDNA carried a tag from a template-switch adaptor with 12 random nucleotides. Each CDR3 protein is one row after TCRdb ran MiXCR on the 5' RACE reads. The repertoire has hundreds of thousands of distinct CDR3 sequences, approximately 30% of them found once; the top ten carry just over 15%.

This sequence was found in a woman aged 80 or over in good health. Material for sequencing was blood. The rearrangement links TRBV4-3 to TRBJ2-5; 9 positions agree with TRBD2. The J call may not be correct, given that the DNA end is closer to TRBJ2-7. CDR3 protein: CASSQGPPAGGYEQYF. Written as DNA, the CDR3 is TGCGCCAGCAGCCAAGGGCCACCAGCGGGAGGCTACGAGCAGTACTTC.